A single sample is the source of the 9 T cell receptor beta chains below, sequenced in a study of T cells after yellow fever vaccination. A single record per CDR3 protein comes from TCRdb applying MiXCR to the 5' RACE reads. The table includes about 500,000 distinct CDR3 sequences, about 15% detected once. The specimen was PBMCs, collected less than 6 days after the first yellow fever vaccination. These receptors were obtained from a young man who received the YFV17D yellow fever vaccine.

This clonotype turned up a few times. The chain carries TRBV4-3 and TRBJ2-3; D might be TRBD1 or TRBD2, each matching 5 bases. CDR3 length: 17 amino acids. V gave up 0 bases and J gave up 2 bases, with 15 bases separating them. Germline CDR1 LGHNA, CDR2 YSLEER. The CDR3 region has the DNA TGCGCCAGCAGCCAAGATCAGGCCGGGGCCCTCACAGATACGCAGTATTTT. It encodes CASSQDQAGALTDTQYF.

The chain combines TRBV24-1 with TRBJ2-3, with TRBD2 matching 7 bases. The CDR3 contains 15 residues. J gave up 2 bases and V 4 bases, and 5 bases lay outside the gene matches. CDR1 KGHDR and CDR2 SFDVKD come from the germline V gene. CDR3 nucleotide sequence: TGTGCCACCAGTGACTCACGGGGGGACACAGATACGCAGTATTTT. Its translation is CATSDSRGDTDTQYF.

The table lists this clonotype with a few counts. The chain combines TRBV27 with TRBJ2-7, with D maybe TRBD2 (6 bases). V shed 8 bases and J shed 3 bases, with 14 bases lying between them. Germline V gene data show CDR1 as MNHEY and CDR2 as SMNVEV (reference sequence). The CDR3 is 13 residues long. The CDR3 nucleotides are TGTGCCAGCGCCTTCTTCGGGGGCTACGAGCAGTACTTC. Its protein product is CASAFFGGYEQYF.

The V and J genes are TRBV9 and TRBJ2-7; D gene unclear. The ends were cut back, 0 bases at V and 3 bases at J, with 13 bases in the middle. From germline, CDR1 is SGDLS and CDR2 YYNGEE. CDR3 size: 15 residues. CDR3 sequence reads: CASSVDFGPSYEQYF. CDR3 bases: TGTGCCAGCAGCGTAGATTTCGGTCCAAGCTACGAGCAGTACTTC.

CDR3 bases: TGTGCCAGCAGCACGGGACTAGGGGCAGATACGCAGTATTTT. Its protein is CASSTGLGADTQYF. The V call is TRBV7-9, the J call TRBJ2-3; 8 positions agree with TRBD2. The length of the CDR3 is 14 residues. After removal of 5 bases from V and 4 bases from J, the junction contained 5 bases not matched to a gene. Per germline, CDR1 SEHNR and CDR2 FQNEAQ (reference sequence).

The CDR3 coding sequence is TGCAGTGCTCCCTGGGCAGGGTCCTCGGGATCACCCCTCCACTTT. It encodes CSAPWAGSSGSPLHF. The V gene is TRBV20-1, the J gene TRBJ1-6, with D possibly TRBD1 on 5 matching bases. CDR1 DFQATT and CDR2 SNEGSKA come from the germline V gene (reference sequence). Trimming cost V 5 bases and J 10 bases, with 21 bases left between them. The CDR3 totals 15 residues.

The V gene is TRBV6-2 or TRBV6-3, the J gene TRBJ1-6, with a tentative D call TRBD1 (5 bases). Looked up from germline, CDR1 is MNHEY and CDR2 is SVGEGT. V dropped 4 bases and J dropped 7 bases, with 8 bases sitting between them. This CDR3 has 13 amino acids. For the CDR3, the DNA is TGTGCCAGCAGTTGGGACGGAAATTCACCCCTCCACTTT. Protein sequence: CASSWDGNSPLHF.

Ten or more counts support this clonotype. The chain couples TRBV4-3 to TRBJ2-1; D is perhaps TRBD2 (5 bases). The CDR3 loop spans 14 amino acids. The germline gives CDR1 LGHNA, CDR2 YSLEER. Deletions cut 0 bases from V and 5 bases from J, with 8 bases between. The CDR3 reads CASSQDIGDNEQFF. The CDR3 DNA is TGCGCCAGCAGCCAAGATATCGGGGACAATGAGCAGTTCTTC.

This clonotype was counted only a few times. V gene TRBV5-4 combines with J gene TRBJ2-1; 7 bases are shared with TRBD1. V lost 0 bases and J lost 1; bases outside the gene matches: 4. The CDR3 has 16 residues. CDR1 SGHNT and CDR2 YYREEE come from the germline V gene (reference sequence). This chain's CDR3 is CASSLEGQMSYNEQFF. The CDR3 DNA follows: TGTGCCAGCAGCTTGGAGGGACAGATGTCCTACAATGAGCAGTTCTTC.